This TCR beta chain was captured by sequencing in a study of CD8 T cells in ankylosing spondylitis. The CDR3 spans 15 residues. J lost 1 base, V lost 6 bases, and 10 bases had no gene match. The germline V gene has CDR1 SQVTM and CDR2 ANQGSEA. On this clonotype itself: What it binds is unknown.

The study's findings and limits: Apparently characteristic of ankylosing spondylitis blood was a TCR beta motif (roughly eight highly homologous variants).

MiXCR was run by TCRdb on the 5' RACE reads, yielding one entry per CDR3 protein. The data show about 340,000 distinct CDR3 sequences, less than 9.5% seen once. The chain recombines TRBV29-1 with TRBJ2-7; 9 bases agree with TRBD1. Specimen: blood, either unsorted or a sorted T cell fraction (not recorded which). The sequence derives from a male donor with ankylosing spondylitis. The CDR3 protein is CSVEYRGLRSYEQYF. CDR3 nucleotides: TGCAGCGTAGAATACAGGGGGCTTCGATCCTACGAGCAGTACTTC.